This T cell receptor (beta chain) was sequenced during a study of blood T cell repertoires in COVID-19. Across the whole study: Acute and convalescent COVID-19 specimens originated in the United States, Italy and Spain. The cDNA or gDNA used as material had been derived from T cells, B-cell-depleted T cells, or PBMCs.

Germline loops: CDR1 MGHRA, CDR2 YSYEKL. Trimming cost V 2 bases and J 0 bases, with 20 bases left between them. This CDR3 region has 19 residues. Self-reported history from a screening survey and questionnaire set each donor's cohort. Up to 2 weeks before entering the study, exposed participants had met a COVID-19 case. Method: immunoSEQ multiplex PCR; TCRdb's copy keeps in-frame clones and lacks some. Here the sample spans over 200,000 clones, 88% being singletons. The receptor was derived from a woman under 40 who had been exposed to COVID-19. Input material: PBMCs or T cells enriched from blood (not recorded which). This chain uses TRBV4-1 with TRBJ1-3; D uncertain. This CDR3 reads CASSQIPGLRRTSGNTIYF. Written as DNA, the CDR3 is TGCGCCAGCAGCCAAATACCGGGCCTCCGGAGGACCTCTGGAAACACCATATATTTT.